Included here is one T cell receptor (beta chain) sequence, with context. In the original processing: It was from reference gene primer amplification that nucleated cell counts were estimated. The protocol was immunoSEQ multiplex PCR, while the TCRdb copy is restricted to in-frame clones and leaves out a portion. Clone size and V and J calls were adopted from that table, with D and trimming inferred from the DNA. Of about 170,000 clones listed, 83% are singletons. Germline V gene data show CDR1 as LNHDA and CDR2 as SQIVND (reference sequence). There are 12 residues in the CDR3. Trimming cost V 2 bases and J 2 bases, with 3 bases left between them. The source of the sample is a study of blood T cell repertoires in COVID-19. Across the study: The United States, Italy and Spain were the sources of the acute and convalescent COVID-19 samples. PBMCs, B-cell-depleted T cells, or T cells provided the cDNA or gDNA that made up the material.

The V and J genes are TRBV19 and TRBJ1-1, with D hard to call. This clonotype was sampled from an elderly woman with acute or convalescent COVID-19. Sequences were obtained from peripheral blood. The CDR3 protein is CASSIQNTEAFF. As DNA, the CDR3 is TGTGCCAGTAGTATACAAAACACTGAAGCTTTCTTT.